Each of the 30 T cell receptor beta chains below was sequenced from the same sample in a study of identical twins. TCRdb analysed the 5' RACE reads with MiXCR anew, one entry per CDR3 protein. Among hundreds of thousands of distinct CDR3 sequences, around 6.1% were seen once, and the ten largest hold under 2%. Sequenced: naive T cells sorted from blood. Receptors originate from a young man in good health.

V is TRBV3-1 and J is TRBJ2-1, with D uncertain. With 1 base removed from V and 10 bases from J, the gap between germline ends came to 17 bases. The CDR3 spans 15 residues. Germline V gene data show CDR1 as LGHDT and CDR2 as YNNKEL (reference sequence). CDR3 region: CASSQAQVARTEQFF. The CDR3 DNA reads as TGTGCCAGCAGCCAAGCCCAGGTAGCCCGCACAGAGCAGTTCTTC.

This clonotype was seen at least ten times. The chain is built from TRBV20-1 and TRBJ2-7; 11 bases fit TRBD1. Germline CDR1 is DFQATT and CDR2 is SNEGSKA (reference sequence). The V segment lost 5 bases and the J segment 2 bases; nucleotides outside the gene matches: 5. The CDR3 runs to 14 residues. The CDR3 loop reads CSAQPGQGAYEQYF. CDR3 DNA: TGCAGTGCTCAACCGGGACAGGGGGCCTACGAGCAGTACTTC.

This clonotype was found a few times. This chain links TRBV2 with TRBJ1-1; tentative D call: TRBD1 (6 bases). CDR3 length equals 15 residues. Germline assignment: CDR1 SNHLY and CDR2 FYNNEI. The germline V and J ends were trimmed by 5 bases and 1 base, with 14 bases remaining between them. In DNA form, the CDR3 reads TGTGCCAGCAGTACGGAGGTACAGGGGAACACTGAAGCTTTCTTT. Translated: CASSTEVQGNTEAFF.

This clonotype was recorded many times. The rearrangement uses TRBV18 and TRBJ2-5, with a possible D match to TRBD1 (5 bases). The V gene lost 2 bases and the J gene lost 2 bases, with 9 bases spanning the gap. The CDR3 sequence is 14 residues long. Germline CDR1 KGHSH, CDR2 LQKENI. CDR3 bases: TGTGCCAGCTCACCAAGGGCAGGGCAAGAGACCCAGTACTTC. Translated, it gives CASSPRAGQETQYF.

This clonotype was picked up a small number of times. The rearrangement uses TRBV4-1 and TRBJ2-1; 9 positions agree with TRBD2. Germline assignment: CDR1 MGHRA and CDR2 YSYEKL. CDR3 size: 18 residues. After removal of 0 bases from V and 9 bases from J, the junction contained 15 bases not matched to a gene. The CDR3 here is CASSQESSGSGRAREQFF. The CDR3 bases are TGCGCCAGCAGCCAAGAATCCTCCGGTAGCGGGAGAGCCCGTGAGCAGTTCTTC.

The sample holds many counts of this clonotype. V usage is TRBV20-1 and J usage is TRBJ1-4; TRBD1 aligns across 7 bases. The CDR3 sequence is 14 residues long. The J segment lost 7 bases and the V segment lost 2 bases, leaving 7 bases of the junction unmatched. Germline V lookup: CDR1 DFQATT, CDR2 SNEGSKA (reference sequence). Written as DNA, the CDR3 is TGCAGTGCTAGACCGGGACAGTTCGGTGAAAAACTGTTTTTT. The encoded protein is CSARPGQFGEKLFF.

The V gene is TRBV20-1, the J gene TRBJ2-3; D is undetermined. This CDR3 is 15 amino acids long. V was pared by 1 base and J by 3 bases, with 14 bases between. Germline loops: CDR1 DFQATT, CDR2 SNEGSKA (reference sequence). CDR3 nucleotides: TGCAGTGCTAGAGTATTGTCGAGGAGAACAGATACGCAGTATTTT. It is translated as CSARVLSRRTDTQYF.

This chain uses TRBV4-1 with TRBJ1-2; 10 positions agree with TRBD1. This CDR3 has 13 amino acids. The trim removed 5 bases at V and 7 bases at J, leaving 4 bases unmatched. The germline gives CDR1 MGHRA, CDR2 YSYEKL. The CDR3 protein is CASSETGGLGYTF. The DNA of the CDR3 is TGCGCCAGCAGCGAGACAGGGGGCCTTGGCTACACCTTC.

Only a few counts were recorded for this clonotype. This rearrangement joins TRBV5-1 to TRBJ2-5; 14 bases agree with TRBD2. Germline V gene data show CDR1 as SGHRS and CDR2 as YFSETQ. With V trimmed by 0 bases and J by 4 bases, 8 bases remained unmatched. The CDR3 is made up of 18 amino acids. In DNA form, the CDR3 reads TGCGCCAGCAGCTTGGCCGGGACTAGCGGGAGAAGGATAGAGACCCAGTACTTC. Encoded protein: CASSLAGTSGRRIETQYF.

The chain couples TRBV2 to TRBJ1-1; tentatively, D is TRBD1 (5 bases). CDR1 and CDR2 (germline): SNHLY, FYNNEI. This CDR3 spans 14 amino acids. Trimming pared 4 bases from V and 5 bases from J, leaving 14 bases between. In DNA, the CDR3 is TGTGCCAGCAGTGCCGGTGGGGGAAGGACTGAAGCTTTCTTT. It translates to CASSAGGGRTEAFF. The complete variable domain, with remaining parts taken from reference TRBV2 and TRBJ1-1, reads EPEVTQTPSHQVTQMGQEVILRCVPISNHLYFYWYRQILGQKVEFLVSFYNNEISEKSEIFDDQFSVERPDGSNFTLKIRSTKLEDSAMYFCASSAGGGRTEAFFGQGTRLTVV.

Only a few counts were recorded for this clonotype. V is TRBV19 and J is TRBJ2-7, with TRBD2 identical over 11 bases. The germline V gene encodes CDR1 LNHDA and CDR2 SQIVND (reference sequence). The CDR3 extends over 18 amino acids. V was pared by 1 base and J by 0 bases, with 8 bases of the junction left unmatched. The CDR3 DNA reads TGTGCCAGTAGTATAGGGGCTAGCGGGAGGCAACACTCCTACGAGCAGTACGTC. Translated, it gives CASSIGASGRQHSYEQYV.

This clonotype appeared many times. The chain recombines TRBV7-8 with TRBJ2-1; 9 bases agree with TRBD1. V lost 2 bases, J lost 9 bases, and 8 bases stayed unmatched. The CDR3 is 15 residues long. CDR1 SGHVS and CDR2 FQNEAQ come from the germline V gene. The CDR3 region is CASSLLGQGWGEQFF. In DNA form, the CDR3 reads TGTGCCAGCAGCTTATTGGGACAGGGTTGGGGTGAGCAGTTCTTC.

This clonotype appeared a few times. This sequence joins TRBV5-5 and TRBJ2-5; 7 bases align to TRBD1. The CDR3 consists of 13 residues. J lost 7 bases, V lost 4 bases, and 7 bases had no gene match. Germline CDR1 and CDR2: SGHKS and YYEKEE (reference sequence). CDR3 region: CASSATGLATQYF. In nucleotides, the CDR3 is TGTGCCAGCAGCGCGACAGGGTTGGCGACCCAGTACTTC.

J is TRBJ2-3 and V is TRBV10-3; D ambiguous. V dropped 6 bases and J dropped 2 bases, with 18 bases sitting between them. CDR3 length: 16 amino acids. Germline CDR1 and CDR2: ENHRY and SYGVKD. The CDR3 DNA reads TGTGCCATCAGGACCCCCCTTGGTGGGAACACAGATACGCAGTATTTT. This encodes CAIRTPLGGNTDTQYF.

This clonotype was seen repeatedly, ten times or more. The V and J genes are TRBV4-2 and TRBJ2-7, with D hard to call. CDR3 size: 13 residues. Germline V gene sequence: CDR1 LGHNA, CDR2 YNFKEQ. In DNA form, the CDR3 reads TGTGCAAGCCGTGGCAAGAGCTCCTACGAGCAGTACTTC. Amino acid sequence: CASRGKSSYEQYF.

This clonotype appeared many times. J is TRBJ2-3 and V is TRBV10-3; no clear D gene. Per germline, CDR1 ENHRY and CDR2 SYGVKD. The CDR3 extends over 15 amino acids. Deletions cut 0 bases from V and 4 bases from J, with 11 bases between. Here the CDR3 DNA reads TGTGCCATCAGTGAGTCGGGGTCGTTCCCAGATACGCAGTATTTT. It specifies CAISESGSFPDTQYF.

The rearrangement links TRBV30 to TRBJ1-5; possibly TRBD1 for D (5 bases). Trimming cost V 0 bases and J 6 bases, with 18 bases left between them. CDR3 length equals 16 residues. Germline V gives CDR1 GTSNPN, CDR2 SVGIG (reference sequence). As DNA, the CDR3 is TGTGCCTGGAGTGTAATAGGTAGTCAGGGAACTCAGCCCCAGCATTTT. Residues: CAWSVIGSQGTQPQHF.

The V call is TRBV6-5, the J call TRBJ1-6; the D gene is possibly TRBD1 (5 bases). This CDR3 is built from 14 residues. Trimming took 2 bases from V and 7 from J, leaving 9 bases between them. Germline CDR1 reads MNHEY; CDR2 reads SVGAGI. The CDR3 is CASSYPDRNSPLHF. CDR3 DNA sequence: TGTGCCAGCAGTTACCCCGACAGAAATTCACCCCTCCACTTT.

This clonotype was counted ten times or more. J is TRBJ2-5 and V is TRBV24-1; 9 bases are shared with TRBD1. V lost 5 bases to trimming and J lost 5 bases; unmatched junction nucleotides: 5. The germline V gene has CDR1 KGHDR and CDR2 SFDVKD. This CDR3 comprises 14 residues. CDR3 region: CATSVGQGVETQYF. DNA of the CDR3: TGTGCCACCAGTGTGGGACAGGGAGTCGAGACCCAGTACTTC.

On this clonotype itself: Being one base from a much bigger clone, this may be a read error. The gene calls are TRBV5-1 and TRBJ2-7; TRBD1 matches 8 bases. The CDR3 contains 14 residues. The germline CDR1 and CDR2 sequences are SGHRS and YFSETQ. Trimming cost V 2 bases and J 1 base; bases outside gene matches: 2. The DNA of the CDR3 is TGCGCCAGCAGCTTTGGACAGGGTTCCTACGAGCAGTACTTC. It translates to CASSFGQGSYEQYF.

This clonotype was found many times. This sequence joins TRBV5-1 and TRBJ2-2; no firm D call. Germline CDR1 is SGHRS and CDR2 is YFSETQ. V was cut by 5 bases and J by 4 bases, with 12 bases left in between. The CDR3 has 14 residues. The CDR3 coding sequence is TGCGCCAGCAGTCCTCGACTGGCCACCGGGGAGCTGTTTTTT. Translation gives CASSPRLATGELFF. Full variable domain (outside the CDR3, taken from reference TRBV5-1 and TRBJ2-2): KAGVTQTPRYLIKTRGQQVTLSCSPISGHRSVSWYQQTPGQGLQFLFEYFSETQRNKGNFPGRFSGRQFSNSRSEMNVSTLELGDSALYLCASSPRLATGELFFGEGSRLTVL.

This clonotype occurred a few times. This chain joins TRBV14 and TRBJ2-1; 7 positions match TRBD2. Trimming cost V 2 bases and J 1 base; bases outside gene matches: 2. CDR1 SGHDN and CDR2 FVKESK come from the germline V gene. CDR3 length: 15 residues. DNA for the CDR3: TGTGCCAGCAGCCAACTAGCGGAATCCTACAATGAGCAGTTCTTC. Translating gives CASSQLAESYNEQFF.

This clonotype occurred many times. V and J are TRBV4-3 and TRBJ2-3; the D gene could be TRBD1 or TRBD2 (5 bases each). This CDR3 has 17 residues. Trimming removed 1 base from V and 1 base from J, with 15 bases in between. The germline V gene has CDR1 LGHNA and CDR2 YSLEER. CDR3 in DNA: TGCGCCAGCAGCCAAGGGGGGTTGCGGGCTCGCACAGATACGCAGTATTTT. Translated, it gives CASSQGGLRARTDTQYF.

The sample holds many counts of this clonotype. V gene TRBV29-1 combines with J gene TRBJ1-2; D may be TRBD1 (5 bases). The germline CDR1 and CDR2 sequences are SQVTM and ANQGSEA. Deletions cut 5 bases from V and 8 bases from J, with 21 bases between. The CDR3 contains 14 residues. CDR3 bases: TGCAGCGTTAACGGTCTTCAGGGACGGAGCGGCTACACCTTC. As protein: CSVNGLQGRSGYTF.

This clonotype has at least ten counts. The rearrangement links TRBV12-3 or TRBV12-4 to TRBJ2-1; a weak D match, TRBD2 (5 bases). V lost 1 base to trimming and J lost 5 bases, with 9 bases between them. The CDR3 consists of 14 residues. The CDR3 nucleotides read TGTGCCAGCAGTTTAGGCCTAGCAAACAATGAGCAGTTCTTC. Encoded protein: CASSLGLANNEQFF.

This clonotype was recorded at least ten times. The chain has TRBV7-9 and TRBJ2-3, with 9 bases aligning to TRBD1. V lost 5 bases to trimming and J lost 0 bases; unmatched junction nucleotides: 3. This CDR3 region has 15 residues. Germline V lookup: CDR1 SEHNR, CDR2 FQNEAQ (reference sequence). The CDR3 DNA follows: TGTGCCAGCAGCGTGACAGGGGGTAGCACAGATACGCAGTATTTT. Encoded protein: CASSVTGGSTDTQYF. The full variable domain, in which reference TRBV7-9 and TRBJ2-3 provide the parts outside the CDR3, is DTGVSQNPRHKITKRGQNVTFRCDPISEHNRLYWYRQTLGQGPEFLTYFQNEAQLEKSRLLSDRFSAERPKGSFSTLEIQRTEQGDSAMYLCASSVTGGSTDTQYFGPGTRLTVL.

This clonotype has at least ten counts. The chain has TRBV20-1 and TRBJ1-5; D gene uncertain. Trimming took 0 bases from V and 0 from J, leaving 15 bases between them. CDR3 length: 17 amino acids. From germline, CDR1 is DFQATT and CDR2 SNEGSKA (reference sequence). The CDR3 loop reads CSARDIQLSTSNQPQHF. CDR3 nucleotide sequence: TGCAGTGCTAGAGATATTCAGTTGTCCACTAGCAATCAGCCCCAGCATTTT.

This clonotype was seen repeatedly, ten times or more. The J gene is TRBJ2-1, the V gene TRBV20-1, with TRBD2 matching over 7 bases. V dropped 6 bases and J dropped 8; count of bases not matched to a gene: 13. The CDR3 runs to 14 residues. The germline V gene has CDR1 DFQATT and CDR2 SNEGSKA (reference sequence). The CDR3 DNA is TGCAGTGCCACAACTAGCATGGGGGGGGATGAGCAGTTCTTC. Translating it yields CSATTSMGGDEQFF.

This clonotype was recorded many times. The V call is TRBV7-9, the J call TRBJ2-1; 8 bases line up with TRBD2. Germline CDR1 SEHNR, CDR2 FQNEAQ (reference sequence). V dropped 8 bases and J dropped 6; count of bases not matched to a gene: 6. The CDR3 length is 13 residues. The chain's CDR3 is CASDREGGNEQFF. CDR3 bases: TGTGCCAGCGATCGGGAGGGAGGCAATGAGCAGTTCTTC.

The chain combines TRBV14 with TRBJ1-1; 7 nucleotides align to TRBD1. The junction had 6 bases not matched to a gene; V was cut back by 3 bases and J by 2 bases. CDR3 size: 15 residues. Germline values: CDR1 SGHDN, CDR2 FVKESK. CDR3 sequence reads: CASSHYGQVNTEAFF. The CDR3 DNA reads TGTGCCAGCAGCCACTATGGACAGGTAAACACTGAAGCTTTCTTT.